This T cell receptor (beta chain) originates from a study of spatial heterogeneity in lung cancer. J gave up 6 bases and V 7 bases, and 10 bases lay outside the gene matches. The CDR3 consists of 16 residues. Germline V gene lookup returns CDR1 SGHRS and CDR2 YFSETQ. Study-level findings and limits: It was found that expanded intratumoral alpha and beta TCR counts tracked tumor mutation counts.

Time point reported: sample taken at primary tumor resection. Whole RNA from tumor, nontumor lung or frozen PBMC was sequenced unsorted. Each CDR3 protein is one row after TCRdb ran MiXCR on the 5' RACE reads. This table has about 9,500 distinct CDR3 sequences, 13% to 15% appearing once. Many counts were recorded for this clonotype. Its antigen remains unknown. Sequencing was performed on lung tumor tissue, taken at surgery. The clonotype was recovered from a male donor with early-stage non-small cell lung cancer. V gene TRBV5-1 combines with J gene TRBJ2-5; TRBD2 matches at 15 bases. The CDR3 region has the DNA TGCGCCAGCGTTCCGGGACTAGCGGGAGGATTGAAGACCCAGTACTTC. Protein sequence: CASVPGLAGGLKTQYF.